This T cell receptor (beta chain) was sequenced during a study of beta chain features in type 1 diabetes. A word on this clone: What it binds is unknown.

It was via CD45RO/CCR7/CD25/CD127/CD95/CD27 that CD4+ naive, central memory, regulatory and stem cell-like memory cells were sorted. V was trimmed by 4 bases and J by 6 bases, leaving 18 bases between them. Germline CDR1 is SGHTA and CDR2 is FQGNSA. The CDR3 contains 15 residues. Study results and caveats: The naive, central memory and Treg TCRB repertoires of patients appeared to be more similar to one another than those of healthy donors. People with Type 1 diabetes carried modestly yet significantly shorter TCRB CDR3s in all four CD4+ subsets. Reduced insertions and increased deletions marked VDJ junctions in type 1 diabetes patients.

The sequenced template was cDNA made from the entire isolated RNA. Sequenced by immunoSEQ multiplex PCR; TCRdb stores in-frame clones only, minus some. The table includes about 660,000 clones, around 15% detected once. The source material was naive CD4+ T cells from blood. V gene TRBV7-2 combines with J gene TRBJ1-2; weak D call: TRBD1 (5 bases). This sequence originates from a man aged 18 to 30 with type 1 diabetes. Here the CDR3 DNA reads TGTGCCAGCAGCTCCACCGGGACGGCCTTCGATGGCTACACCTTC. It specifies CASSSTGTAFDGYTF.